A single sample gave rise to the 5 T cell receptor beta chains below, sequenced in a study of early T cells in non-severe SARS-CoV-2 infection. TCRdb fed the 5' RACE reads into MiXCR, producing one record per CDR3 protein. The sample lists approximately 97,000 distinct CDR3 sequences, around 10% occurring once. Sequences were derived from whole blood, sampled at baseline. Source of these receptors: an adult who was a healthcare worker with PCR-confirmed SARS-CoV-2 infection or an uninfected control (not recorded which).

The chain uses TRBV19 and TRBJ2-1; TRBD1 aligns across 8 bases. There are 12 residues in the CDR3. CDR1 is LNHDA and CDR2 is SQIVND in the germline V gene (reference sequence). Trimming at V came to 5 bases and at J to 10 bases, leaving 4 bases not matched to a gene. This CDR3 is CASSGRDREQFF. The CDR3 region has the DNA TGTGCCAGTAGTGGGCGGGACAGGGAGCAGTTCTTC. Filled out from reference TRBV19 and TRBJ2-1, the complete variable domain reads DGGITQSPKYLFRKEGQNVTLSCEQNLNHDAMYWYRQDPGQGLRLIYYSQIVNDFQKGDIAEGYSVSREKKESFPLTVTSAQKNPTAFYLCASSGRDREQFFGPGTRLTVL.

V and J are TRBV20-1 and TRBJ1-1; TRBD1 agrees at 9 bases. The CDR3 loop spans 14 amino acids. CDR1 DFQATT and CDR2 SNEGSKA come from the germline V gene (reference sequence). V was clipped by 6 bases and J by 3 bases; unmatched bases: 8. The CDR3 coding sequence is TGCAGTGCCCACAGGGGGCTTGGGGACACTGAAGCTTTCTTT. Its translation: CSAHRGLGDTEAFF.

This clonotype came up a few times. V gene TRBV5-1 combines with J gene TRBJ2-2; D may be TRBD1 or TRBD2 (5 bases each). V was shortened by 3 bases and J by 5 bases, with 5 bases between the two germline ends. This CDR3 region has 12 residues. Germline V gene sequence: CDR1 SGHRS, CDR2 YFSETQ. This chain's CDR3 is CASSWGTGELFF. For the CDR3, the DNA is TGCGCCAGCAGCTGGGGGACCGGGGAGCTGTTTTTT.

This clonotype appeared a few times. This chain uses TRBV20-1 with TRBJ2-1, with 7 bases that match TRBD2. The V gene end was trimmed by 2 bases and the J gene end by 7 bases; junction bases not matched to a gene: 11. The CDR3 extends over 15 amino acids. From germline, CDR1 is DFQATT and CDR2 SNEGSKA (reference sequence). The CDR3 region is CSARNLGGNTNEQFF. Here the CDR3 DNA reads TGCAGTGCTAGAAATCTGGGGGGGAATACTAATGAGCAGTTCTTC.

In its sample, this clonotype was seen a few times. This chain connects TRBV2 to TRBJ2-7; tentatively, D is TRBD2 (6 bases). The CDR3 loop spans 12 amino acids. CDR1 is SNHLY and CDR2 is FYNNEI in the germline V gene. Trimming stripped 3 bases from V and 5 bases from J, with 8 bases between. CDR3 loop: CASSDWGDEQYF. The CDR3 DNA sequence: TGTGCCAGCAGTGATTGGGGGGACGAGCAGTACTTC.